A single sample is the source of the 6 T cell receptor beta chains below, sequenced in a study of blood T cell repertoires in COVID-19. Profiling relied on immunoSEQ multiplex PCR, and the TCRdb table lists in-frame clones only, not all of them. The data contain 55,000 to 70,000 clones, about nine tenths of them singletons. Sequenced material: peripheral blood. These receptors came from a human donor in a cohort sampled during active COVID-19.

The rearrangement joins TRBV25-1 to TRBJ1-1; 7 bases fit TRBD1. CDR3 length equals 13 residues. V shed 3 bases, J shed 6 bases, and the junction held 4 bases outside the gene matches. CDR1 and CDR2 (germline): MGHDK, SYGVNS. The CDR3 loop is CASSEIGGPEAFF. The CDR3 nucleotides read TGTGCCAGCAGTGAGATAGGGGGCCCTGAAGCTTTCTTT.

The chain recombines TRBV5-1 with TRBJ2-7, with unresolved D. Trimming removed 0 bases at V and 9 bases at J, with 16 bases between. This CDR3 is 14 amino acids long. Germline CDR1 and CDR2: SGHRS and YFSETQ. The CDR3 sequence is CASSLELGPGWQYF. Here the CDR3 DNA reads TGCGCCAGCAGCTTGGAGCTAGGCCCTGGTTGGCAGTACTTC.

The rearrangement uses TRBV4-1 and TRBJ1-4; D remains unclear. The CDR3 is 14 residues long. Looked up from germline, CDR1 is MGHRA and CDR2 is YSYEKL. Trimming took 0 bases from V and 10 from J, leaving 12 bases between them. CDR3 bases: TGCGCCAGCAGCCAAGACTACCCTCCCGGAAAACTGTTTTTT. Translation: CASSQDYPPGKLFF.

In the case of this clone: At one of its ends the junction is not consistent with the germline gene, which may arise from a read error. The chain has TRBV7-7 and TRBJ2-5; TRBD1 aligns across 9 bases. CDR3 length: 15 residues. Germline V gene lookup returns CDR1 SSHAT and CDR2 FNYEAQ (reference sequence). The CDR3 region is CASSPRLTGGETQYF. CDR3 sequence (DNA): TGTGCTAGCAGCCCCCGTTTGACAGGGGGGGAGACCCAGTACTTC.

This clone has just one count. The chain links TRBV6-2 or TRBV6-3 to TRBJ2-5; D is unresolved. The CDR3 runs to 14 residues. V was clipped by 4 bases and J by 0 bases, with 9 bases between them. Germline V gene lookup returns CDR1 MNHEY and CDR2 SVGEGT. The CDR3 region is CASSLRIYQETQYF. The CDR3 region has the DNA TGTGCCAGCAGTTTGCGGATTTACCAAGAGACCCAGTACTTC.

The gene calls are TRBV5-1 and TRBJ2-7, with D possibly TRBD2 on 6 matching bases. The V gene lost 4 bases and the J gene lost 1 base, with 12 bases spanning the gap. Germline CDR1 and CDR2: SGHRS and YFSETQ. The CDR3 length is 14 residues. CDR3 bases: TGCGCCAGCAGCGGGGAGGCCTCTTCCTACGAGCAGTACTTC. This sequence encodes CASSGEASSYEQYF.